This record concerns one T cell receptor (beta chain) sequence. Trimming removed 2 bases from V and 0 bases from J, with 3 bases in between. Germline-derived CDR1 and CDR2 are MRHNA and SNTAGT. The CDR3 consists of 13 residues. Original methodology: Amplification of reference gene primers was used by the study to estimate nucleated cell counts. Sequencing used immunoSEQ multiplex PCR; TCRdb keeps in-frame clones, though not all of them. V and J calls and clone size come straight from that table; D and trimming were deduced from the DNA. The sample lists just over 650,000 clones, around 89% occurring once. The source of the sample is a study of blood T cell repertoires in COVID-19. Study-level information: Sites across the United States, Italy and Spain contributed samples from acute and convalescent COVID-19. T cells, B-cell-depleted T cells, or PBMCs provided the cDNA or gDNA that served as material.

This sequence was found in a woman between 18 and 29 years old with acute or convalescent COVID-19. The gene calls are TRBV6-4 and TRBJ2-3; no definite D call. Sequenced material: peripheral blood. CDR3: CASSDTSTDTQYF. The CDR3 nucleotides are TGTGCCAGCAGTGACACAAGCACAGATACGCAGTATTTT.